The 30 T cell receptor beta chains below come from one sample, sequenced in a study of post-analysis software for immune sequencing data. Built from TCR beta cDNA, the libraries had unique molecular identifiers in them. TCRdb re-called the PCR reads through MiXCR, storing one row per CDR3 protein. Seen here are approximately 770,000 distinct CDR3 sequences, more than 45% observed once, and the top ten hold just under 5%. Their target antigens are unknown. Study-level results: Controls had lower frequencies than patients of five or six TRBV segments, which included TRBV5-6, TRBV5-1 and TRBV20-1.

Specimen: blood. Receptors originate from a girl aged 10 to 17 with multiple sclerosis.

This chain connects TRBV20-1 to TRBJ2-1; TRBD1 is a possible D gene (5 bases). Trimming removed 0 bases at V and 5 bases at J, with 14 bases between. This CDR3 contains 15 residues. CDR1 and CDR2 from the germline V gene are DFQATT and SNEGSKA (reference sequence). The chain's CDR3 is CSARDHIGANNEQFF. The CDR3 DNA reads TGCAGTGCTAGAGATCATATAGGGGCCAACAATGAGCAGTTCTTC.

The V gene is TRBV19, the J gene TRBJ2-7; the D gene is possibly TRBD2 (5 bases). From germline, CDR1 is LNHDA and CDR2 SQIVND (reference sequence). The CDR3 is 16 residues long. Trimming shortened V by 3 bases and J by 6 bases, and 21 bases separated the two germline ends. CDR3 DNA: TGTGCCAGTAGTATGGTCCTAGCCAACCGCGGAAGCGAGCAGTACTTC. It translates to CASSMVLANRGSEQYF.

CDR3 coding DNA: TGTGCCAGCAGTTTCCAAACAGGGTTGGGTCTGACAGATACGCAGTATTTT. Translated, it gives CASSFQTGLGLTDTQYF. J is TRBJ2-3 and V is TRBV12-3 or TRBV12-4; perhaps TRBD1 as D (6 bases). V lost 3 bases and J 3 bases, leaving 19 bases between the germline ends. The CDR3 extends over 17 amino acids.

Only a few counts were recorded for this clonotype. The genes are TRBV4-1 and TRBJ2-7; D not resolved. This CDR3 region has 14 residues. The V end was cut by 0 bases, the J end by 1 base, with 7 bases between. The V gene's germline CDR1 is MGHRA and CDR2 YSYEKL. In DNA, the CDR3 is TGCGCCAGCAGCCAAGAATCCGCTTCCTACGAGCAGTACTTC. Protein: CASSQESASYEQYF.

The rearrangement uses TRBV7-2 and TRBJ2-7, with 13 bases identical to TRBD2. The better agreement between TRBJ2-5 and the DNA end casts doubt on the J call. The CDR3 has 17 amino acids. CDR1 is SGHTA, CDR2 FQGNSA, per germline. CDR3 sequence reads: CASSPRTSGSRLETQYF. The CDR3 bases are TGTGCCAGCAGCCCACGGACTAGCGGGAGTAGGTTGGAGACCCAGTACTTC.

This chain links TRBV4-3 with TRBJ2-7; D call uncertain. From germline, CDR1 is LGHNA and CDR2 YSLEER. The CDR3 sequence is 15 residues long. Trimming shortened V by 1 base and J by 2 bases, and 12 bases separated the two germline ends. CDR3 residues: CASSQAATGTYEQYF. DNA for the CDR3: TGCGCCAGCAGCCAAGCGGCCACGGGTACCTACGAGCAGTACTTC.

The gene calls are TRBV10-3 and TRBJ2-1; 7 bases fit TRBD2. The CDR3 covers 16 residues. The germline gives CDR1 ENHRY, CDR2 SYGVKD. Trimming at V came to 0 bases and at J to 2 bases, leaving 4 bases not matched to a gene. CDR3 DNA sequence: TGTGCCATCAGTGAGTCCTGGGAGGGAACCTACAATGAGCAGTTCTTC. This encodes CAISESWEGTYNEQFF.

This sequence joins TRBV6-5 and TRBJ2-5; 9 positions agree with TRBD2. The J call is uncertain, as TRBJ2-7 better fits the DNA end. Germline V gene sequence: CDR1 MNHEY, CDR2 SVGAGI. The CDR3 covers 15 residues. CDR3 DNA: TGTGCCAGCACCCAGCGGCGGGAGGGCCGATACGAGCAGTACTTC. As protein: CASTQRREGRYEQYF.

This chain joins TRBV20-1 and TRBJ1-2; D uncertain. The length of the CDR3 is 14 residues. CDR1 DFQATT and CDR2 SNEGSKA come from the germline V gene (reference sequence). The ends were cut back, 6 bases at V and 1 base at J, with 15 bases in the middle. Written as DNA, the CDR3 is TGCAGTGCGCATTCCGTCCAGAGTAACTATGGCTACACCTTC. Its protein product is CSAHSVQSNYGYTF.

The CDR3 sequence: CAISAGAGRTDTQYF. CDR3 DNA sequence: TGTGCCATCAGTGCGGGGGCGGGAAGGACAGATACGCAGTATTTT. The chain combines TRBV10-3 with TRBJ2-3, with D perhaps given as TRBD1 or TRBD2 (6 bases each). CDR3 length equals 15 residues. V gave up 4 bases and J gave up 3 bases, with 14 bases separating them. Per the germline V gene, CDR1 is ENHRY and CDR2 is SYGVKD.

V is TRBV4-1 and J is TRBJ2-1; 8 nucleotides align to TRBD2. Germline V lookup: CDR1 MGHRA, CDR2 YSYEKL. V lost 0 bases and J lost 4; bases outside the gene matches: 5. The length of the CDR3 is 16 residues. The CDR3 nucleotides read TGCGCCAGCAGCCAAGATTCGACTAGCGTGTACAATGAGCAGTTCTTC. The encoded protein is CASSQDSTSVYNEQFF.

The chain's CDR3 is CSEDVQVGGAFF. CDR3 in DNA: TGCAGCGAGGATGTACAGGTGGGGGGAGCTTTCTTT. The V and J genes are TRBV29-1 and TRBJ1-1, with D perhaps TRBD1 (5 bases). V was clipped by 7 bases and J by 10 bases, with 19 bases between them. Germline V CDR1 and CDR2: SQVTM, ANQGSEA. The CDR3 is made up of 12 amino acids.

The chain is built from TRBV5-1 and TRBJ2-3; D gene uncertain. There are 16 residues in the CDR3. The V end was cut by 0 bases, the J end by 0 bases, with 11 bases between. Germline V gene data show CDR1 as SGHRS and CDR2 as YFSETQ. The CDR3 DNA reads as TGCGCCAGCAGCTTGGCCGAGACCGCTAGCACAGATACGCAGTATTTT. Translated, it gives CASSLAETASTDTQYF.

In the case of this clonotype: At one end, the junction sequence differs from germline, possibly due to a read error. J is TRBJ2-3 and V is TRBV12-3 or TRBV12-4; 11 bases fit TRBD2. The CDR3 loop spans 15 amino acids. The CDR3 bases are TGTGCCAGCATTTTATCACTAGCGGGAGATGATACGCAGTATTTT. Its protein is CASILSLAGDDTQYF.

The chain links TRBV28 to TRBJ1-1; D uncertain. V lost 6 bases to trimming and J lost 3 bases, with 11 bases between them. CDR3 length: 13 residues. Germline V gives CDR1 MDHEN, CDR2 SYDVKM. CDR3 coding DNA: TGTGCCAGCAGGCCTACCTCCCACACTGAAGCTTTCTTT. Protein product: CASRPTSHTEAFF.

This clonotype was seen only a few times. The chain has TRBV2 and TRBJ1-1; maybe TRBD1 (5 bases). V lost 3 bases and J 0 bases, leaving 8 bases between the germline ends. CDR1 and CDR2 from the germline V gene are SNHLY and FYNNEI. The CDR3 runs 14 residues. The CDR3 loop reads CASSDDRLNTEAFF. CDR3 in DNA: TGTGCCAGCAGTGACGACAGATTGAACACTGAAGCTTTCTTT.

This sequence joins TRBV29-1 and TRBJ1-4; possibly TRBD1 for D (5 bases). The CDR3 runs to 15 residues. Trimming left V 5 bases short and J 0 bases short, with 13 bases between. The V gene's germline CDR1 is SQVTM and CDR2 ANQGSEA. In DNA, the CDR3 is TGCAGCGTTATTGAGGGGCCCACAACTAATGAAAAACTGTTTTTT. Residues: CSVIEGPTTNEKLFF.

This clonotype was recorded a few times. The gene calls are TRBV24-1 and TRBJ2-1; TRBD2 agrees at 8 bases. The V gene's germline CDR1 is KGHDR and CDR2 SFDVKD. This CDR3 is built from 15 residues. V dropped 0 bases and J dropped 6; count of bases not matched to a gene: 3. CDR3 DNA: TGTGCCACCAGTGATTTGCGTCTAGCGGGCAATGAGCAGTTCTTC. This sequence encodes CATSDLRLAGNEQFF.

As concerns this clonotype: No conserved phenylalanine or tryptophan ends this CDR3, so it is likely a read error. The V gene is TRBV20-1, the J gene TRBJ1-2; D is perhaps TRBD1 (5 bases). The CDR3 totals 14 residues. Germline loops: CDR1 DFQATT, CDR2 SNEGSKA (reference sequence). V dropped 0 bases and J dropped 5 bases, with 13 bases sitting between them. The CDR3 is CSARDGQQIYGYTC. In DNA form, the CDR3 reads TGCAGTGCTAGAGATGGACAACAGATATATGGCTACACCTGC.

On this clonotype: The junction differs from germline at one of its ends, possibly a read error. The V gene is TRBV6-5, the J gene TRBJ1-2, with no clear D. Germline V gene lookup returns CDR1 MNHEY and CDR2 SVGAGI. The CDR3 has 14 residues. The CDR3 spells CASRRTVTLYGCTF. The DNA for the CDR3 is TGTGCCAGCAGGAGAACGGTCACCCTCTATGGCTGCACCTTC.

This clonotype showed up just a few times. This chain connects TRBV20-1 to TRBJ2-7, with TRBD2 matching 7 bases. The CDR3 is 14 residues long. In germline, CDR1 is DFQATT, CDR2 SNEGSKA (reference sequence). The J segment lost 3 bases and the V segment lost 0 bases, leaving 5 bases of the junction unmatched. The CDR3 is CSARDRAGDYEQYF. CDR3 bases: TGCAGTGCTAGAGATCGGGCGGGGGACTACGAGCAGTACTTC.

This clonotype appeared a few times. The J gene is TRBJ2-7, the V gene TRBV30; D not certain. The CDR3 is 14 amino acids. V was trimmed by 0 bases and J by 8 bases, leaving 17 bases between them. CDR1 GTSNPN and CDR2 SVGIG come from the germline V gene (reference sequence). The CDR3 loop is CAWSVLGLVRKQYF. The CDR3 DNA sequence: TGTGCCTGGAGTGTACTTGGGTTAGTGCGGAAGCAGTACTTC.

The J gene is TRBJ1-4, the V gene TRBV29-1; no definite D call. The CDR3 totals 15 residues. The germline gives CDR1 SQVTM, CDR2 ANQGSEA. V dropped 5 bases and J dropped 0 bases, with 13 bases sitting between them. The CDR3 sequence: CSVLLWVATNEKLFF. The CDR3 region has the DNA TGCAGCGTTCTTCTCTGGGTTGCAACTAATGAAAAACTGTTTTTT.

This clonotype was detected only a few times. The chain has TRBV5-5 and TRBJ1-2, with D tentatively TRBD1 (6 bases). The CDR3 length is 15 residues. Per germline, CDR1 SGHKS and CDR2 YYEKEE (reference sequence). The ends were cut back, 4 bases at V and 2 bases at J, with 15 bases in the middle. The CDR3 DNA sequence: TGTGCCAGCAGCGTTGACACAGGGACCAACTATGGCTACACCTTC. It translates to CASSVDTGTNYGYTF.

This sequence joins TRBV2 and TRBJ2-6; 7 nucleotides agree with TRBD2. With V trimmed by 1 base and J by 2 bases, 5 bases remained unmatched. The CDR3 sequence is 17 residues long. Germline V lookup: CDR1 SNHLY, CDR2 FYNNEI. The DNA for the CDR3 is TGTGCCAGCAGTGAAGGAGGGAGGGTCCCTGGGGCCAACGTCCTGACTTTC. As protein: CASSEGGRVPGANVLTF.

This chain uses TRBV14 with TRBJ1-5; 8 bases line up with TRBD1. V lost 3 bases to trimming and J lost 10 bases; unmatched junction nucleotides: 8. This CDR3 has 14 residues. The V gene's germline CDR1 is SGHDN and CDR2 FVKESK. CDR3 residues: CASSQTGTGSPQHF. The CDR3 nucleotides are TGTGCCAGCAGCCAGACCGGGACAGGTAGCCCCCAGCATTTT.

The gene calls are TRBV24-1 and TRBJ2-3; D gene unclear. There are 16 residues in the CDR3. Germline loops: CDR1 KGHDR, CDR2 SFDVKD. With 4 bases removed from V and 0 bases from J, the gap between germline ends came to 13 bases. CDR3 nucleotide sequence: TGTGCCACCAGTGACCATGGACGTTCTAGCACAGATACGCAGTATTTT. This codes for CATSDHGRSSTDTQYF.

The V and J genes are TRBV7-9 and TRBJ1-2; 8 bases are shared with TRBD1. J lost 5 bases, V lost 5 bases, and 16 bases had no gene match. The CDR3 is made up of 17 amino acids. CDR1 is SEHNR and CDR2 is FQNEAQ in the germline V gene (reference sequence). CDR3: CASSTTTGTGPGYGYTF. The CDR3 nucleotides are TGTGCCAGCAGCACTACCACCGGGACAGGTCCGGGGTATGGCTACACCTTC.

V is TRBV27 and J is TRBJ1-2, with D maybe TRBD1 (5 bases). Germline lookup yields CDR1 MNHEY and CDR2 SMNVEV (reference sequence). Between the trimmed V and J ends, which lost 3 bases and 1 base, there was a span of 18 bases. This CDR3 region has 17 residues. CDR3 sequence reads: CASSFLRDGEDNYGYTF. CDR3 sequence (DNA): TGTGCCAGCAGTTTCCTTCGGGACGGAGAGGATAACTATGGCTACACCTTC.

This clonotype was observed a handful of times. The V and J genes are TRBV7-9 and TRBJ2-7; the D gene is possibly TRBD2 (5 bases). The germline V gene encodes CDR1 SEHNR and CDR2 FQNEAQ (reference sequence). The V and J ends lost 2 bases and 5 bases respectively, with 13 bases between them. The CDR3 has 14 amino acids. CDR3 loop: CASSLREVGDEQYF. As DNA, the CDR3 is TGTGCCAGCAGCTTACGGGAAGTCGGGGACGAGCAGTACTTC.